The sequence of this T cell receptor beta chain was determined in a study of post-analysis software for immune sequencing data. Study outcomes and limitations: Batch-mates among the samples co-clustered strongly by F measure. Relative to controls, patients with multiple sclerosis showed significantly lower normalized Chao1 diversity. Relative to controls, patients had a handful of TRBV segments at higher frequency, with TRBV5-6, TRBV5-1 and TRBV20-1 among these.

The germline V gene has CDR1 PRHDT and CDR2 FYEKMQ (reference sequence). The CDR3 runs to 14 residues. Trimming left V 3 bases short and J 1 base short, with 10 bases between. cDNA libraries for TCR beta contained unique molecular identifiers. TCRdb recomputed calls from the PCR reads with MiXCR, one row per CDR3 protein. The sample carries hundreds of thousands of distinct CDR3 sequences, just under 30% recorded once. This clonotype was seen more than once but under ten times. Its antigen is not identified. The material sequenced was blood. The chain combines TRBV13 with TRBJ2-7, with D possibly matching TRBD1 (5 bases). This receptor was taken from a girl aged 5 to 17 with multiple sclerosis. The CDR3 coding sequence is TGTGCCAGCAGCTTTCCCGACAGATCCTACGAGCAGTACTTC. Amino acid sequence: CASSFPDRSYEQYF.